The next 31 T cell receptor beta chains were all read from a single sample in a study of early T cells in non-severe SARS-CoV-2 infection. Each CDR3 protein gets one entry after TCRdb re-called the 5' RACE reads with MiXCR. The sample contains roughly 100,000 distinct CDR3 sequences, around 15% of which appear only once. The sample consisted of whole blood. Receptors originate from an adult who was a healthcare worker with PCR-confirmed SARS-CoV-2 infection or an uninfected control (not recorded which).

This clonotype occurred many times. V usage is TRBV29-1 and J usage is TRBJ2-7, with a weak D call TRBD1 (5 bases). V lost 4 bases and J lost 5, with 12 bases in between. The CDR3 has 12 residues. Germline CDR1 and CDR2: SQVTM and ANQGSEA. The CDR3 is CSVGAGSHEQYF. The CDR3 bases are TGCAGCGTTGGAGCAGGGTCCCACGAGCAGTACTTC.

The gene calls are TRBV6-5 and TRBJ1-2; D remains unclear. CDR3 size: 13 residues. Germline V gene sequence: CDR1 MNHEY, CDR2 SVGAGI. V lost 5 bases to trimming and J lost 2 bases, with 9 bases between them. The CDR3 reads CASSTRRNYGYTF. CDR3 in DNA: TGTGCCAGCAGTACCCGACGGAACTATGGCTACACCTTC.

This clonotype was counted many times. The V gene is TRBV20-1, the J gene TRBJ2-7; 7 nucleotides agree with TRBD1. Losses at the gene ends were 0 bases for V and 3 bases for J; bases not matched to a gene: 8. The CDR3 is 15 amino acids. CDR1 DFQATT and CDR2 SNEGSKA come from the germline V gene (reference sequence). CDR3 DNA sequence: TGCAGTGCTAGAGATTTCCAGGGGGTCGGCTACGAGCAGTACTTC. Translation gives CSARDFQGVGYEQYF.

This clonotype was observed at least ten times. The V call is TRBV5-1, the J call TRBJ2-7; 8 bases line up with TRBD1. The CDR3 runs to 13 residues. Per germline, CDR1 SGHRS and CDR2 YFSETQ. V shed 3 bases and J 11 bases; nucleotides not matched to a gene: 10. The CDR3 loop is CASSSENRGTKYF. DNA for the CDR3: TGCGCCAGCAGCTCGGAAAACAGGGGGACGAAGTACTTC.

Ten or more counts support this clonotype. The chain links TRBV29-1 to TRBJ2-7; D ambiguous. The CDR3 loop spans 15 amino acids. Germline-derived CDR1 and CDR2 are SQVTM and ANQGSEA. The V end was cut by 7 bases, the J end by 1 base, with 20 bases between. CDR3 sequence: CSASRSGLGSYEQYF. CDR3 DNA sequence: TGCAGCGCATCCCGGTCGGGCTTGGGGTCCTACGAGCAGTACTTC.

This clonotype has at least ten counts. V gene TRBV18 combines with J gene TRBJ2-7; the D is unclear. Trimming took off 0 bases at V and 5 bases at J, with 11 bases between the two ends. Germline V gives CDR1 KGHSH, CDR2 LQKENI. CDR3 length: 14 amino acids. Written as DNA, the CDR3 is TGTGCCAGCTCACCACCGGAATTTGCGAACGAGCAGTACTTC. Translation: CASSPPEFANEQYF.

V is TRBV6-9 and J is TRBJ2-7, with no clear D. This CDR3 is built from 12 residues. The germline V gene has CDR1 MNHGY and CDR2 SVAAGI. V was shortened by 10 bases and J by 2 bases, with 12 bases between the two germline ends. This CDR3 is CAKRADPYEQYF. DNA for the CDR3: TGTGCCAAACGGGCAGACCCCTACGAGCAGTACTTC.

This sequence joins TRBV28 and TRBJ2-3; possibly TRBD2 for D (5 bases). Germline values: CDR1 MDHEN, CDR2 SYDVKM. Trimming removed 5 bases at V and 5 bases at J, with 5 bases between. The CDR3 sequence is 11 residues long. The CDR3 here is CASSAGDTQYF. The CDR3 DNA sequence: TGTGCCAGCAGTGCGGGAGATACGCAGTATTTT. The full variable domain, its missing parts supplied by reference TRBV28 and TRBJ2-3, is DVKVTQSSRYLVKRTGEKVFLECVQDMDHENMFWYRQDPGLGLRLIYFSYDVKMKEKGDIPEGYSVSREKKERFSLILESASTNQTSMYLCASSAGDTQYFGPGTRLTVL.

This clonotype was detected only a few times. The J gene is TRBJ1-2, the V gene TRBV12-3 or TRBV12-4; D perhaps matches TRBD1 (6 bases). There are 14 residues in the CDR3. V was shortened by 3 bases and J by 3 bases, with 11 bases between the two germline ends. The CDR3: CASSFGTQDYGYTF. For the CDR3, the DNA is TGTGCCAGCAGTTTCGGGACACAAGACTATGGCTACACCTTC.

This clonotype was seen a handful of times. The chain uses TRBV28 and TRBJ1-6, with TRBD1 identical over 10 bases. This CDR3 region has 17 residues. V lost 6 bases and J lost 1; bases outside the gene matches: 6. The V gene's germline CDR1 is MDHEN and CDR2 SYDVKM. As DNA, the CDR3 is TGTGCCAGCAGCACTGGGGACAGGGGATCCTATAATTCACCCCTCCACTTT. Encoded protein: CASSTGDRGSYNSPLHF.

V usage is TRBV28 and J usage is TRBJ1-2; 9 bases agree with TRBD1. J was trimmed by 2 bases and V by 4 bases; bases with no gene match: 11. The germline CDR1 and CDR2 sequences are MDHEN and SYDVKM. The CDR3 is made up of 17 amino acids. This chain's CDR3 is CASSSFIGQGQNYGYTF. CDR3 DNA: TGTGCCAGCAGTTCCTTCATCGGACAGGGGCAAAACTATGGCTACACCTTC.

V gene TRBV3-1 combines with J gene TRBJ2-7, with 7 bases matching TRBD2. CDR1 is LGHDT and CDR2 is YNNKEL in the germline V gene (reference sequence). CDR3 length: 18 amino acids. V lost 6 bases, J lost 0 bases, and 17 bases stayed unmatched. CDR3 region: CASSPESSGGPPSYEQYF. CDR3 nucleotides: TGTGCCAGCAGTCCAGAGTCTAGCGGAGGACCTCCCTCCTACGAGCAGTACTTC.

The chain employs TRBV10-3 and TRBJ2-1; 13 bases fit TRBD2. CDR1 and CDR2 (germline): ENHRY, SYGVKD. The J segment lost 8 bases and the V segment lost 6 bases, leaving 7 bases of the junction unmatched. The CDR3 consists of 15 residues. The CDR3 region has the DNA TGTGCCATCAGCAGACTAGCGGGGGGTTTCGATGAGCAGTTCTTC. It yields the protein CAISRLAGGFDEQFF.

Note on this clonotype: A read error is likely, as this CDR3 ends without the conserved phenylalanine or tryptophan. The CDR3 region is CASSPGQGPLHGYTY. The CDR3 DNA follows: TGTGCCAGCAGCCCCGGACAGGGGCCTCTACACGGCTACACCTAC. The chain joins TRBV5-4 to TRBJ1-2, with 9 bases lining up with TRBD1. The CDR3 runs to 15 residues. With V trimmed by 4 bases and J by 8 bases, 12 bases remained unmatched. CDR1 is SGHNT and CDR2 is YYREEE in the germline V gene (reference sequence).

This clonotype showed up just a few times. The J gene is TRBJ2-1, the V gene TRBV6-2 or TRBV6-3, with 13 bases matching TRBD2. The CDR3 runs to 13 residues. J lost 8 bases, V lost 10 bases, and 5 bases had no gene match. Germline CDR1 is MNHEY and CDR2 is SVGEGT. Here the CDR3 DNA reads TGTGCCACCGGACTAGCGGGGGTGGATGAGCAGTTCTTC. The encoded protein is CATGLAGVDEQFF.

The genes are TRBV29-1 and TRBJ2-7, with 8 bases identical to TRBD2. The ends lost 5 bases at V and 3 bases at J; junction bases unmatched: 3. The CDR3 totals 12 residues. CDR1 SQVTM and CDR2 ANQGSEA come from the germline V gene. The CDR3 loop is CSVQLADYEQYF. Here the CDR3 DNA reads TGCAGCGTTCAACTAGCGGACTACGAGCAGTACTTC.

The chain carries TRBV9 and TRBJ1-1; D is unclear. Germline V CDR1 and CDR2: SGDLS, YYNGEE. There are 12 residues in the CDR3. The V end lost 4 bases, the J end lost 4 bases, and 8 bases lay between the germline ends. The CDR3 sequence: CASSSGSTEAFF. DNA for the CDR3: TGTGCCAGCAGCTCCGGATCCACTGAAGCTTTCTTT.

The table lists this clonotype with a few counts. The CDR3 region is CASSLLSGGTDTQYF. CDR3 DNA sequence: TGTGCCAGCAGCCTCCTTAGCGGGGGCACAGATACGCAGTATTTT. The chain combines TRBV3-1 with TRBJ2-3; 8 bases are a match to TRBD2. The V segment lost 4 bases and the J segment 1 base; nucleotides outside the gene matches: 4. The CDR3 consists of 15 residues. The germline V gene encodes CDR1 LGHDT and CDR2 YNNKEL (reference sequence).

This clonotype was seen ten or more times. No conserved phenylalanine or tryptophan is present at the end of the CDR3, so a read error is the likely explanation. Because the CDR3's place on the DNA is in doubt, the DNA is left out and the CDR3 is given as listed by TCRdb. The chain couples TRBV10-2 to TRBJ1-4. Inclusive of both ends, the CDR3 amounts to 14 amino acids. Looked up from germline, CDR1 is WSHSY and CDR2 is SAAADI. CDR3 sequence: CASSESGHPGTSFI.

In this sample, this clonotype turned up many times. The V call is TRBV13, the J call TRBJ2-7; weak D call: TRBD1 (6 bases). Germline loops: CDR1 PRHDT, CDR2 FYEKMQ (reference sequence). V was trimmed by 4 bases and J by 2 bases, leaving 12 bases between them. The CDR3 contains 14 residues. CDR3 bases: TGTGCCAGCAGCTACCCGGGACACACCTACGAGCAGTACTTC. Encoded protein: CASSYPGHTYEQYF.

This chain uses TRBV7-3 with TRBJ2-1; 13 bases are a match to TRBD2. The CDR3 contains 21 residues. Germline CDR1 reads SGHTA; CDR2 reads FQGTGA. J lost 0 bases, V lost 5 bases, and 16 bases had no gene match. As DNA, the CDR3 is TGTGCCAGCAGCCCCTACCCGACTAGCGGGGGGACTCGCGGCTCCTACAATGAGCAGTTCTTC. Amino acids: CASSPYPTSGGTRGSYNEQFF.

This chain connects TRBV6-1 to TRBJ2-3, with no clear D. The V end lost 1 base, the J end lost 3 bases, and 17 bases lay between the germline ends. The CDR3 consists of 17 residues. Looked up from germline, CDR1 is MNHNS and CDR2 is SASEGT. CDR3 DNA sequence: TGTGCCAGCAGTGAAGAGAAACCCGTACGCCATACAGATACGCAGTATTTT. This gives the protein CASSEEKPVRHTDTQYF.

In this sample, this clonotype turned up many times. This chain links TRBV20-1 with TRBJ2-5, with 11 positions matching TRBD2. Germline CDR1 and CDR2: DFQATT and SNEGSKA (reference sequence). The junction had 8 bases not matched to a gene; V was cut back by 0 bases and J by 2 bases. The CDR3 runs 17 residues. The CDR3 region is CSARDISSGGEQETQYF. The CDR3 DNA follows: TGCAGTGCTAGAGATATCAGTAGCGGGGGGGAGCAAGAGACCCAGTACTTC.

This clonotype came up a few times. The chain couples TRBV7-3 to TRBJ2-4, with D unresolved. The CDR3 covers 15 residues. Germline V CDR1 and CDR2: SGHTA, FQGTGA. V gave up 2 bases and J gave up 0 bases, with 8 bases separating them. CDR3 amino acids: CASSLGLIAKNIQYF. CDR3 coding DNA: TGTGCCAGCAGCTTAGGGCTAATAGCCAAAAACATTCAGTACTTC.

There are a few counts of this clonotype. CDR3 DNA sequence: TGCGCCAGCAGCTTGAGCCAGGGCGGCTATGGCTACACCTTC. The encoded protein is CASSLSQGGYGYTF. This chain connects TRBV5-1 to TRBJ1-2; D is possibly TRBD1 (5 bases). CDR1 and CDR2 from the germline V gene are SGHRS and YFSETQ. The CDR3 is made up of 14 amino acids. V lost 1 base, J lost 4 bases, and 11 bases lay in between.

This chain uses TRBV10-2 with TRBJ1-6; 8 bases map to TRBD1. Losses at the gene ends were 0 bases for V and 7 bases for J; bases not matched to a gene: 17. The CDR3 runs 20 residues. From germline, CDR1 is WSHSY and CDR2 SAAADI. The CDR3 protein is CASSESTWDRYTNSNSPLHF. As DNA, the CDR3 is TGCGCCAGCAGTGAGTCTACGTGGGACAGGTACACCAATTCGAATTCACCCCTCCACTTT.

This clonotype was seen at least ten times. The rearrangement joins TRBV9 to TRBJ2-1; D gene ambiguous. The germline V and J ends were trimmed by 0 bases and 9 bases, with 4 bases remaining between them. The germline V gene has CDR1 SGDLS and CDR2 YYNGEE. The CDR3 is 11 residues long. The CDR3 DNA is TGTGCCAGCAGCGTAGAGGCTGAGCAGTTCTTC. Translating gives CASSVEAEQFF.

In this sample, this clonotype turned up a few times. The chain is built from TRBV3-1 and TRBJ2-3; no clear D gene. Germline CDR1 reads LGHDT; CDR2 reads YNNKEL (reference sequence). Trimming took off 1 base at V and 12 bases at J, with 11 bases between the two ends. The CDR3 sequence is 12 residues long. This CDR3 reads CASSQVGRRQYF. Written as DNA, the CDR3 is TGTGCCAGCAGCCAAGTGGGCCGGAGACAGTATTTT.

This clonotype was detected only a few times. The rearrangement links TRBV3-1 to TRBJ2-3, with D unresolved. From germline, CDR1 is LGHDT and CDR2 YNNKEL (reference sequence). This CDR3 is 13 amino acids long. V was cut by 8 bases and J by 0 bases, with 9 bases left in between. The CDR3 here is CASAWASTDTQYF. CDR3 DNA sequence: TGTGCCAGCGCGTGGGCTAGCACAGATACGCAGTATTTT.

Points on this clonotype: The germline gene is not matched at one end of the junction; a read error may be the cause. The rearrangement joins TRBV28 to TRBJ2-4; D might be TRBD1 or TRBD2, each matching 5 bases. Per the germline V gene, CDR1 is MDHEN and CDR2 is SYDVKM. This CDR3 comprises 14 residues. CDR3 in DNA: TGTGCCAGCAACAACGGGGCTTCCAAAAACGTTCAGTACTTC. Amino acid sequence: CASNNGASKNVQYF.

This clonotype was detected many times. The V gene is TRBV6-5, the J gene TRBJ2-2; tentative D call: TRBD1 (6 bases). V was clipped by 6 bases and J by 0 bases, with 14 bases between them. CDR3 size: 16 residues. Germline-derived CDR1 and CDR2 are MNHEY and SVGAGI. The CDR3 coding sequence is TGTGCCAGCAGATTTACCGGGACACCGAACACCGGGGAGCTGTTTTTT. It codes for CASRFTGTPNTGELFF.